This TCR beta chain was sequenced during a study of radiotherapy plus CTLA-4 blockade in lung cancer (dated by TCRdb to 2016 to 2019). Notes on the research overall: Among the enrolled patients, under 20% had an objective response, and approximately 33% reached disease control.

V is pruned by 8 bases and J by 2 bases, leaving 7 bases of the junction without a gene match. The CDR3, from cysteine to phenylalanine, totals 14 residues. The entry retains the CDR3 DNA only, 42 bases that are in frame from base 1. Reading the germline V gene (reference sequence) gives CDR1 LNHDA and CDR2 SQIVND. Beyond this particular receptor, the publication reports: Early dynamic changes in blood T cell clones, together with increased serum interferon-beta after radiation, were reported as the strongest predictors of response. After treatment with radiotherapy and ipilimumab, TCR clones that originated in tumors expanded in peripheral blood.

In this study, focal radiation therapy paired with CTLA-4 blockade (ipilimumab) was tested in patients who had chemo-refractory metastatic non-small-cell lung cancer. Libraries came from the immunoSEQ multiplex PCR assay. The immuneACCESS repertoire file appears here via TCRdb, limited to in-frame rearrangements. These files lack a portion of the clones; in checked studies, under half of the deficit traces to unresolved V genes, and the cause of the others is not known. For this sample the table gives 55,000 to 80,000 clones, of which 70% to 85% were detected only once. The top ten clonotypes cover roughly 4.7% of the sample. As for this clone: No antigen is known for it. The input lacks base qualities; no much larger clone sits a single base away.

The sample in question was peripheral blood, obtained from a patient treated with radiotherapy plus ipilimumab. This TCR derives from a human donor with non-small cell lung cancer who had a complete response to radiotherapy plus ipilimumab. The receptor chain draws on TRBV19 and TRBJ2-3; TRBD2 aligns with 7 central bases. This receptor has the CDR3 CASHASGATDTQYF. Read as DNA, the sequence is TGTGCCAGTCACGCTAGCGGAGCCACAGATACGCAGTATTTT.